This T cell receptor beta chain came from a study of blood T cells in healthy people across ages. Study details: There was about one barcoded beta molecule captured by template switching per two T cells.

CDR1 is SGDLS and CDR2 is YYNGEE in the germline V gene. V was trimmed by 4 bases and J by 3 bases, leaving 20 bases between them. This CDR3 contains 16 residues. For the second PCR, which ran for about 6 to 12 cycles, a sample-barcoded 5' primer and a J-beta primer mix were used. Template switching added a 12-random-nucleotide identifier to every cDNA molecule. Per sample, CDR3-containing paired-end reads numbered at least 2.5 million. One entry per CDR3 protein, called by TCRdb with MiXCR from the 5' RACE reads. The top ten clones hold more than 4% of a sample with 1.5 million or so distinct CDR3 sequences, roughly two fifths of them seen once. Findings of the study overall: Compared with aged donors, long-lived donors showed fewer expanded clones, suggesting selection.

As for this clonotype: The antigen remains undetermined.

The receptor was isolated from a woman aged 18-29 years in good health. Sequencing used blood. The chain carries TRBV9 and TRBJ2-7, with D maybe TRBD2 (7 bases). Here the CDR3 DNA reads TGTGCCAGCAGCCCGCTAGGAGGCGGGGGCAGCTACGAGCAGTACTTC. Amino acid sequence: CASSPLGGGGSYEQYF. Full variable domain (missing parts from reference TRBV9 and TRBJ2-7): DSGVTQTPKHLITATGQRVTLRCSPRSGDLSVYWYQQSLDQGLQFLIQYYNGEERAKGNILERFSAQQFPDLHSELNLSSLELGDSALYFCASSPLGGGGSYEQYFGPGTRLTVT.